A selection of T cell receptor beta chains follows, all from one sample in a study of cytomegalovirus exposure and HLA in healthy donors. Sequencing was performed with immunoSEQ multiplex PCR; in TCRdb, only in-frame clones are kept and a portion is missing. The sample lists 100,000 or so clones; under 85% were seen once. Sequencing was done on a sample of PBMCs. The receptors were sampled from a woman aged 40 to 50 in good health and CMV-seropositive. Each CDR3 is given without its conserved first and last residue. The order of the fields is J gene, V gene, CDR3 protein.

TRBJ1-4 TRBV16 ASSQSGGYEKLF
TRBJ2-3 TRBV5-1 ASSTGQDGDTQY
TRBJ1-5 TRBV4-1 ASSQVPLRQGSNQPQH
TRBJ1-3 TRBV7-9 ASSLPGSGNTIY
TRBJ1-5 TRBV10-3 AISTGQINQPQH
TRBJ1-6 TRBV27 ASRGRGLSPLH
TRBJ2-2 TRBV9 ASSGGRGDTGELF
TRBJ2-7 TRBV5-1 ASSTAGRAYEQY
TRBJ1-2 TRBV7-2 ASSLISYGYT
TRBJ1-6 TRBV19 ASSIDLELLNSPLH
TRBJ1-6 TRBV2 ASSHRDRVDSPLH
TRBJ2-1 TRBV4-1 ASMSTGGSSYNEQF
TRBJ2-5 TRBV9 ASSVDLRQETQY
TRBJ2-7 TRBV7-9 SSSLARLAGGNEQY
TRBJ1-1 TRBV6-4 ASSDGGGQTEAF
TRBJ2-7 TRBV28 ASSNDRAWRLLSYEQY
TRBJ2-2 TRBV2 ASSDLPSGKVELF
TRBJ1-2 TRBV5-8 ASSLESGRGYGYT
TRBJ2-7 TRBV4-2 ASSQEGRGLTEQY
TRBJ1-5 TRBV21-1 ASSKGVRISNQPQH
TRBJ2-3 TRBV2 ASSDPGQYTDTQY
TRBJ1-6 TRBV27 ASSSTGSSYNSPLH
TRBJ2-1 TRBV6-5 ASSYSIRVNNEQF
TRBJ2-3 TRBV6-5 ASSYRAGLTDTQY
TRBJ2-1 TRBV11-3 ASSLGASRSSYNEQF
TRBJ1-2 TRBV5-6 ASSFPFGGYGYT
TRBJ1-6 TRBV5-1 ASSDRQGLTPLH
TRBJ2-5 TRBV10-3 AISEGLRETQY
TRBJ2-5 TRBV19 ASSTTTGTGQETQY
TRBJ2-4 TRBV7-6 ASSPEVGDIQY
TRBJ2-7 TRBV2 ASRVLGGGPYEQY
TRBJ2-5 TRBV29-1 SGGGLLETQY
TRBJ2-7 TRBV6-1 ASSESSGTASYEQY
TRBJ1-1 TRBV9 ASSATGQANTEAF
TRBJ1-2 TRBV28 ASSLTANYGYT
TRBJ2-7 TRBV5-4 ASSFVSGRVRYEQY
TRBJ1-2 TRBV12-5 ASGLVLPGTGYGYT
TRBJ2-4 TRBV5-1 ASSLGTGAKNIQY
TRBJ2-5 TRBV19 ASSIGDLAGETQY
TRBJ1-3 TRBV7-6 ASSSRTGAGVDTIY